These 12 T cell receptor beta chains were all obtained from the same sample, sequenced in a study of somatic mutations in cytotoxic T cells in rheumatoid arthritis. Measured with immunoSEQ multiplex PCR; TCRdb has only the in-frame clones, and not every one. The profile shows roughly 30,000 clones, around 84% of them singletons. What was sequenced was CD8+ T cells sorted from blood. Receptor source: an adult with rheumatoid arthritis.

The chain uses TRBV14 and TRBJ2-7; D remains unclear. V shed 0 bases and J shed 2 bases, with 14 bases lying between them. The CDR3 runs 16 residues. Germline CDR1 SGHDN, CDR2 FVKESK. The CDR3 loop is CASSQDGDPWAYEQYF. The CDR3 DNA sequence: TGTGCCAGCAGCCAAGATGGGGATCCATGGGCCTACGAGCAGTACTTC.

The chain carries TRBV11-2 and TRBJ2-3; 7 bases map to TRBD2. This CDR3 comprises 14 residues. The J segment lost 6 bases and the V segment lost 3 bases, leaving 6 bases of the junction unmatched. Germline loops: CDR1 SGHAT, CDR2 FQNNGV. CDR3 sequence reads: CASSFFSGPDTQYF. The CDR3 DNA follows: TGTGCCAGCAGCTTCTTTAGCGGGCCCGATACGCAGTATTTT.

The CDR3 nucleotides are TGTGCTAGTGGCCCAGGACAGGGGGCGTCCGGGGAGCTGTTTTTT. Protein: CASGPGQGASGELFF. The chain has TRBV12-5 and TRBJ2-2; 11 bases agree with TRBD1. The CDR3 runs 15 residues. The junction had 6 bases not matched to a gene; V was cut back by 6 bases and J by 6 bases. Per germline, CDR1 LGHNT and CDR2 FRNRAP.

The V call is TRBV7-9, the J call TRBJ1-1; D uncertain. There are 12 residues in the CDR3. From germline, CDR1 is SEHNR and CDR2 FQNEAQ (reference sequence). Deletions cut 5 bases from V and 1 base from J, with 5 bases between. CDR3 coding DNA: TGTGCCAGCAGCCAACAGAACACTGAAGCTTTCTTT. Translating it yields CASSQQNTEAFF.

This clone appeared a few times. The rearrangement joins TRBV29-1 to TRBJ1-2; D is unresolved. From germline, CDR1 is SQVTM and CDR2 ANQGSEA. V shed 1 base and J shed 6 bases, with 6 bases lying between them. CDR3 size: 11 residues. CDR3 protein: CSVEGGNGYTF. DNA of the CDR3: TGCAGCGTTGAAGGGGGTAATGGCTACACCTTC. Full variable domain (remainder filled in from reference TRBV29-1 and TRBJ1-2): SAVISQKPSRDICQRGTSLTIQCQVDSQVTMMFWYRQQPGQSLTLIATANQGSEATYESGFVIDKFPISRPNLTFSTLTVSNMSPEDSSIYLCSVEGGNGYTFGSGTRLTVV.

The chain links TRBV21-1 to TRBJ2-1; the table's D gene call, TRBD2, was not cross checked with the DNA. TRBV21-1 is a pseudogene locus. The CDR3 is 17 amino acids. The CDR3 here is CASGFGSGRAHTNEQFF. The CDR3 nucleotides are TGTGCCAGCGGCTTTGGGAGCGGGAGGGCCCATACAAATGAGCAGTTCTTC.

The chain has TRBV7-9 and TRBJ2-7; D remains unclear. The CDR3 is 12 amino acids. With 5 bases removed from V and 5 bases from J, the gap between germline ends came to 10 bases. Germline assignment: CDR1 SEHNR and CDR2 FQNEAQ (reference sequence). CDR3: CASSPSANEQYF. CDR3 DNA sequence: TGTGCCAGCAGCCCTTCGGCCAACGAGCAGTACTTC.

This chain links TRBV12-5 with TRBJ2-1; the match to TRBD2 covers 7 bases. This CDR3 spans 13 amino acids. V lost 9 bases, J lost 6 bases, and 8 bases stayed unmatched. Per germline, CDR1 LGHNT and CDR2 FRNRAP. The CDR3 DNA reads TGTGCTAGCTACCGGGAGGTAATCAATGAGCAGTTCTTC. It encodes CASYREVINEQFF.

The chain carries TRBV13 and TRBJ1-6; TRBD1 matches at 8 bases. V lost 5 bases, J lost 10 bases, and 7 bases stayed unmatched. The CDR3 is 14 amino acids. Germline V gene sequence: CDR1 PRHDT, CDR2 FYEKMQ (reference sequence). The CDR3 sequence is CASSPGDRFSPLHF. CDR3 bases: TGTGCCAGCAGCCCGGGGGACAGGTTCTCACCCCTCCACTTT.

This chain joins TRBV29-1 and TRBJ2-1, with 8 nucleotides matching TRBD2. With V trimmed by 1 base and J by 2 bases, 1 base remained unmatched. The CDR3 consists of 14 residues. Germline CDR1 is SQVTM and CDR2 is ANQGSEA. CDR3 bases: TGCAGCGTTGAAGGAGCGGGAGCCTACAATGAGCAGTTCTTC. Amino acid sequence: CSVEGAGAYNEQFF.

This clone counts as medium-sized (0.01 to 0.1%). The V and J genes are TRBV5-6 and TRBJ2-7, with 9 positions matching TRBD2. The V and J ends lost 6 bases and 3 bases, in that order; junction bases with no gene match: 10. The CDR3 loop spans 15 amino acids. The germline gives CDR1 SGHDT, CDR2 YYEEEE. CDR3 sequence (DNA): TGTGCCAGCACCCAGGTCTCACTAGCGGGCTACGAGCAGTACTTC. Its translation is CASTQVSLAGYEQYF.

V and J are TRBV6-5 and TRBJ2-3; D not resolved. This CDR3 has 13 amino acids. Germline lookup yields CDR1 MNHEY and CDR2 SVGAGI. Trimming left V 0 bases short and J 2 bases short, with 3 bases between. The CDR3 DNA follows: TGTGCCAGCAGTTACTCAGCCACAGATACGCAGTATTTT. Translated, it gives CASSYSATDTQYF.